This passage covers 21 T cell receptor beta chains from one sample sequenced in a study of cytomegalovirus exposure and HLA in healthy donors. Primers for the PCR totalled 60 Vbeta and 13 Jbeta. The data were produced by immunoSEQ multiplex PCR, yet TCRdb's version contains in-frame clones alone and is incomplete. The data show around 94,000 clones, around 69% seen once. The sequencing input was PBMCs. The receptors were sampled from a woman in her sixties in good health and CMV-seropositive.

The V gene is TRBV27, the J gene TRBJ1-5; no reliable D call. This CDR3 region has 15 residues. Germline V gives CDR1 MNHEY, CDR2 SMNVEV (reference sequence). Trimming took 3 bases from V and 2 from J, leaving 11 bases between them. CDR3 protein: CASSLVGSGNQPQHF. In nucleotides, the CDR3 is TGTGCCAGCAGTTTGGTGGGGAGCGGCAATCAGCCCCAGCATTTT.

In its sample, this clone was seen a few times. The chain's CDR3 is CASSPWKTPQETQYF. DNA for the CDR3: TGTGCCAGCAGCCCCTGGAAGACACCCCAAGAGACCCAGTACTTC. V usage is TRBV4-2 and J usage is TRBJ2-5; no definite D call. The V and J ends lost 4 bases and 1 base respectively, with 13 bases between them. The CDR3 extends over 15 amino acids. CDR1 is LGHNA, CDR2 YNFKEQ, per germline.

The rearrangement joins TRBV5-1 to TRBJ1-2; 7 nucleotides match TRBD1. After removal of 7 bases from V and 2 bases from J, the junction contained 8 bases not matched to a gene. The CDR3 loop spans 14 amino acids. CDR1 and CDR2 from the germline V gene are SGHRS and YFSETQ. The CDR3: CASGAEGANYGYTF. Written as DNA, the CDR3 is TGCGCCAGCGGCGCCGAGGGGGCCAACTATGGCTACACCTTC.

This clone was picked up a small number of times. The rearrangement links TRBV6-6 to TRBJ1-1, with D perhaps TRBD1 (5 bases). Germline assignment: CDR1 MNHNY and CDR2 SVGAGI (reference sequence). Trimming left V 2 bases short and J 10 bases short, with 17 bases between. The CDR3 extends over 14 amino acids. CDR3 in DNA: TGTGCCAGCAGTTACAGTGTTTCAGGGTTGCGAGCTTTCTTT. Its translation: CASSYSVSGLRAFF.

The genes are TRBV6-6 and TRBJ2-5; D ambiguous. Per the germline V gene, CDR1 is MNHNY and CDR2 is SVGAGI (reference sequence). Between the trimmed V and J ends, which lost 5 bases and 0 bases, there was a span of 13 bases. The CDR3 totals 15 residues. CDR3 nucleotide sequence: TGTGCCAGCAGTCTTTTATACACCGACCAAGAGACCCAGTACTTC. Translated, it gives CASSLLYTDQETQYF.

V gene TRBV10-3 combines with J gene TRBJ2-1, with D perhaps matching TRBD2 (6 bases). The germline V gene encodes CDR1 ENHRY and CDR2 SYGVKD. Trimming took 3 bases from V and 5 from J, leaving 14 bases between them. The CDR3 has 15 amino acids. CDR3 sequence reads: CAISERRDGDNEQFF. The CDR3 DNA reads TGTGCCATCAGTGAAAGGAGGGATGGGGACAATGAGCAGTTCTTC.

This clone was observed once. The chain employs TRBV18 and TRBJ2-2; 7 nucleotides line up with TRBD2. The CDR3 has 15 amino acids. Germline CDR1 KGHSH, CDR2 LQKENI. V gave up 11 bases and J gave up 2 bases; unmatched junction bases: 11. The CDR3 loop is CAGKAGLSNTGELFF. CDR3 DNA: TGTGCCGGAAAGGCGGGACTATCAAACACCGGGGAGCTGTTTTTT.

The CDR3 DNA reads TGCGCCAGCAGCTTGGCGGGACAGGGTCACAATGAGCAGTTCTTC. Encoded protein: CASSLAGQGHNEQFF. The chain employs TRBV5-1 and TRBJ2-1; the match to TRBD1 covers 9 bases. The CDR3 loop spans 15 amino acids. Germline V gives CDR1 SGHRS, CDR2 YFSETQ. Losses at the gene ends were 0 bases for V and 5 bases for J; bases not matched to a gene: 3.

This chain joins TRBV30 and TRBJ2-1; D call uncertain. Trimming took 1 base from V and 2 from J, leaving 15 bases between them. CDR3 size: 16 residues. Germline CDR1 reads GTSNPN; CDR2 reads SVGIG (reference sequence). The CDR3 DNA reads TGTGCCTGGAGTGACCTGTCGGGTCCTACCTACAATGAGCAGTTCTTC. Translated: CAWSDLSGPTYNEQFF. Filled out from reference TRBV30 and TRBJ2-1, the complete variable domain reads SQTIHQWPATLVQPVGSPLSLECTVEGTSNPNLYWYRQAAGRGLQLLFYSVGIGQISSEVPQNLSASRPQDRQFILSSKKLLLSDSGFYLCAWSDLSGPTYNEQFFGPGTRLTVL.

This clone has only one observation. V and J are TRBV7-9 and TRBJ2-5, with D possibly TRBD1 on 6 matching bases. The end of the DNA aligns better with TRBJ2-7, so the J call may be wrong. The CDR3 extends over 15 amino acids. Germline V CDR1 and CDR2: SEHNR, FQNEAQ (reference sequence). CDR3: CASSTSGTPFYEQYF. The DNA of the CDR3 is TGTGCCAGCAGCACATCCGGGACACCATTTTACGAGCAGTACTTC.

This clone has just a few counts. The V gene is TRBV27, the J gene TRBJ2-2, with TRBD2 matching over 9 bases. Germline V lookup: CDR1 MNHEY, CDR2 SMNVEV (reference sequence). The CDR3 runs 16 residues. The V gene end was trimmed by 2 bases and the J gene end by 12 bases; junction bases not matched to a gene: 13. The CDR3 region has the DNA TGTGCCAGCAGTTTAGGCGGGAGGGGAACAATGGCCCAGCTGTTTTTT. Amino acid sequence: CASSLGGRGTMAQLFF.

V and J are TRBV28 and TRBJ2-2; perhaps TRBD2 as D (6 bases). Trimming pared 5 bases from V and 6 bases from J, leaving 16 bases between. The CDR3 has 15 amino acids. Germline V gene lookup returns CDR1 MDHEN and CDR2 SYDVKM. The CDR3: CASSPWGGGAGELFF. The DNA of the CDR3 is TGTGCCAGCAGTCCGTGGGGAGGTGGTGCCGGGGAGCTGTTTTTT.

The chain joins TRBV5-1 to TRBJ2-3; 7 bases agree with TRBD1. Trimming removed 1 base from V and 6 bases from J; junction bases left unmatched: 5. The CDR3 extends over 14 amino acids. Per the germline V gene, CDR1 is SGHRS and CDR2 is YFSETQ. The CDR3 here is CASSLSTGMDTQYF. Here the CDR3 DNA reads TGCGCCAGCAGCTTGTCGACAGGGATGGATACGCAGTATTTT. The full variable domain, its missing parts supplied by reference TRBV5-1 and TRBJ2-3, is KAGVTQTPRYLIKTRGQQVTLSCSPISGHRSVSWYQQTPGQGLQFLFEYFSETQRNKGNFPGRFSGRQFSNSRSEMNVSTLELGDSALYLCASSLSTGMDTQYFGPGTRLTVL.

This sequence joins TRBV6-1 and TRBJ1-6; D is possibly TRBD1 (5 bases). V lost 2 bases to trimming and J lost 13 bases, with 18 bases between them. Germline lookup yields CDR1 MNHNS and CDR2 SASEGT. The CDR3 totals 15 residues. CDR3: CASSELRQPNYPLHF. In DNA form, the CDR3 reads TGTGCCAGCAGTGAATTGCGACAGCCTAATTACCCCCTCCACTTT.

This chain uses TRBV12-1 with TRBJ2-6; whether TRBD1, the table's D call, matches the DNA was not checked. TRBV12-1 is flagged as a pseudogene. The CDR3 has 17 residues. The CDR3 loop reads CASSSRDRGGGANVLTF. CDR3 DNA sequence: TGTGCCAGCAGCTCCCGGGACAGGGGTGGAGGGGCCAACGTCCTGACTTTC.

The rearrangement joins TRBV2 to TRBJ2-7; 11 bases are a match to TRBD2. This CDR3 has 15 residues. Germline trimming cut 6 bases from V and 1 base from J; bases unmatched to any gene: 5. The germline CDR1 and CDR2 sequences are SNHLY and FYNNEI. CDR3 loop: CASRPTSGSSYEQYF. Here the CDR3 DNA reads TGTGCCAGCAGACCCACTAGCGGGAGTTCCTACGAGCAGTACTTC.

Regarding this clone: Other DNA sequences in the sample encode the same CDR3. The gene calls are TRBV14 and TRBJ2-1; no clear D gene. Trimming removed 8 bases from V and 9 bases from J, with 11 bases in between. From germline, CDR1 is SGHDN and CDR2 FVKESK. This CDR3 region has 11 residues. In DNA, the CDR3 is TGTGCCAGCTCCCTGGCCTCTGAGCAGTTCTTC. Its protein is CASSLASEQFF.

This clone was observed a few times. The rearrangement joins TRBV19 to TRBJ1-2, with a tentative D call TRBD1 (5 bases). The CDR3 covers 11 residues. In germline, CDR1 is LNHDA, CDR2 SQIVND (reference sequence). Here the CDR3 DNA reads TGTGCTACCACTGGGGGGTCTGGCTACACCTTC. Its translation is CATTGGSGYTF. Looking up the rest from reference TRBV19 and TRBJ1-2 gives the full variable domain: DGGITQSPKYLFRKEGQNVTLSCEQNLNHDAMYWYRQDPGQGLRLIYYSQIVNDFQKGDIAEGYSVSREKKESFPLTVTSAQKNPTAFYLCATTGGSGYTFGSGTRLTVV.

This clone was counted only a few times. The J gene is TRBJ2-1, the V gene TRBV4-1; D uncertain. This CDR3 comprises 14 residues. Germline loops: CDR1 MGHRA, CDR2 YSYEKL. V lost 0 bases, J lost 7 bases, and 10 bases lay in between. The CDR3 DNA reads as TGCGCCAGCAGCCAAGACCCCTACGCGAATGAGCAGTTCTTC. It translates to CASSQDPYANEQFF.

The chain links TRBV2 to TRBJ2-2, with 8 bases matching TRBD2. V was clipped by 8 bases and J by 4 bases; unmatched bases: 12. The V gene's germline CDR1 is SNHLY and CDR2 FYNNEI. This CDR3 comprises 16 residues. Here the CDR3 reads CASYKRESSTTGELFF. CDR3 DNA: TGTGCCAGCTACAAGCGGGAGTCGTCGACCACCGGGGAGCTGTTTTTT.

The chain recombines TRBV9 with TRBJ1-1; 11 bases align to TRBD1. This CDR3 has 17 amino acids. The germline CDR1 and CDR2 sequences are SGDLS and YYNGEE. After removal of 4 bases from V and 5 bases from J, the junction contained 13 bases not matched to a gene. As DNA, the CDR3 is TGTGCCAGCAGCTCCCGTGGACAGGGGGCCCAGGGTACTGAAGCTTTCTTT. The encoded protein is CASSSRGQGAQGTEAFF.